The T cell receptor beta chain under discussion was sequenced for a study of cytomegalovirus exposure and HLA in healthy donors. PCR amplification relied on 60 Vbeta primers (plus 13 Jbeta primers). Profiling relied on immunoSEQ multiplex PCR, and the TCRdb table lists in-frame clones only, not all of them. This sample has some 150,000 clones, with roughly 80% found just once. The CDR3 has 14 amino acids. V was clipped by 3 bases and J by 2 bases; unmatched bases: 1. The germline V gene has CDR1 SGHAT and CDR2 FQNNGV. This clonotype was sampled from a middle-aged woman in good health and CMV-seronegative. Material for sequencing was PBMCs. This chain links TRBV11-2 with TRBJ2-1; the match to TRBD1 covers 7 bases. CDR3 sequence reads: CASSLQGAYNEQFF. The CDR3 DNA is TGTGCCAGCAGCTTGCAGGGGGCCTACAATGAGCAGTTCTTC.